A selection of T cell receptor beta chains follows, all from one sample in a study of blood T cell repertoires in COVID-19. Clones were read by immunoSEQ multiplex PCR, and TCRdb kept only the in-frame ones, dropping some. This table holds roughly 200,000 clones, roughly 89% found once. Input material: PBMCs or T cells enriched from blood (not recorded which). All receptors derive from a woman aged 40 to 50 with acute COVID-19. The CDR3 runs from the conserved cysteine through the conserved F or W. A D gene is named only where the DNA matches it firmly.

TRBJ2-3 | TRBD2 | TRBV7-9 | TGTGCCAGCAGCAAGGGACTAGCGGGGGATACGCAGTATTTT | CASSKGLAGDTQYF
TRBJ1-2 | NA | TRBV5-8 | TGTGCCAGCAGCGTTCAGGGAATATATGGCTACACCTTC | CASSVQGIYGYTF
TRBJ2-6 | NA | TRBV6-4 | TGTGCCAGCAGCACGAGGCTCTTGACTTTC | CASSTRLLTF
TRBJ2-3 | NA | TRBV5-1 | TGCGCCAGCAGCCCTCGAACGGGCACAGATACGCAGTATTTT | CASSPRTGTDTQYF
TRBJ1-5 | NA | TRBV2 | TGTGCCAGCAGTGAAGGGCTGGGTGTGGGGCTGAATCAGCCCCAGCATTTT | CASSEGLGVGLNQPQHF
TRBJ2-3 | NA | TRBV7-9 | TGTGCCAGCAGTGGGGACTCGGTAAAAGAGTATTTT | CASSGDSVKEYF
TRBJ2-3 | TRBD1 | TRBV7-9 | TGTGCCAGCGCCTCTGGGACAGCTGTCACAGATACGCAGTATTTT | CASASGTAVTDTQYF
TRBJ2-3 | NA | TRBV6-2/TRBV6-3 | TGTGCCAGCAGTTACTCGGGCCCCGCAGATACGCAGTATTTT | CASSYSGPADTQYF
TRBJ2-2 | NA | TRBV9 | TGTGCCAGCAGCCCACGGACAAGTCCCGGGGAGCTGTTTTTT | CASSPRTSPGELFF
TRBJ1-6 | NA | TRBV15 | TGTGCCACCAGCCTGGTGGGGGGGCTCAAGAATTCACCCCTCCACTTT | CATSLVGGLKNSPLHF
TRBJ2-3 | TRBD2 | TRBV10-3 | TGTGCCATCGGTGGTAGCGGGGGCCTTGGCACAGATACGCAGTATTTT | CAIGGSGGLGTDTQYF
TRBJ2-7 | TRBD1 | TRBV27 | TGTGCCAGCAGTAACCGGGACAGGGCGAACGAGCAGTACTTC | CASSNRDRANEQYF
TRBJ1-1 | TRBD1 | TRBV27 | TGTGCCAGCAGTTTCCTCGGGACAGCTCCTGAAGCTTTCTTT | CASSFLGTAPEAFF
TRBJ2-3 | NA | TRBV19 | TGTGCCAGTAGTATTTCGTTAGATCGTTCGCAGTATTTT | CASSISLDRSQYF
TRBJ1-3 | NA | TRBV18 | TGTGCCAGCTCGCCTCAGGGGTTTGGAAACACCATATATTTT | CASSPQGFGNTIYF